The present T cell receptor (beta chain) was sequenced within a study of beta chain features in type 1 diabetes. Germline values: CDR1 SGHVS, CDR2 FQNEAQ. V shed 5 bases, J shed 6 bases, and the junction held 6 bases outside the gene matches. CDR3 length: 14 amino acids. The sequenced template was cDNA made from the entire isolated RNA. Clones were read by immunoSEQ multiplex PCR, and TCRdb kept only the in-frame ones, dropping some. This table has approximately 160,000 clones, approximately 8.4% appearing once. This clone was counted between two and nine times. The antigen remains undetermined. Findings and caveats of the study: Patients with Type 1 diabetes showed moderately but significantly shorter TCRB CDR3s in all four CD4+ subsets.

The V call is TRBV7-8, the J call TRBJ2-1, with 8 positions matching TRBD1. Source material: central memory CD4+ T cells from blood. This TCR derives from a woman between 18 and 29 years old in good health. The CDR3 protein is CASSERTGSNEQFF. CDR3 nucleotides: TGTGCCAGCAGCGAGAGGACAGGGAGCAATGAGCAGTTCTTC.